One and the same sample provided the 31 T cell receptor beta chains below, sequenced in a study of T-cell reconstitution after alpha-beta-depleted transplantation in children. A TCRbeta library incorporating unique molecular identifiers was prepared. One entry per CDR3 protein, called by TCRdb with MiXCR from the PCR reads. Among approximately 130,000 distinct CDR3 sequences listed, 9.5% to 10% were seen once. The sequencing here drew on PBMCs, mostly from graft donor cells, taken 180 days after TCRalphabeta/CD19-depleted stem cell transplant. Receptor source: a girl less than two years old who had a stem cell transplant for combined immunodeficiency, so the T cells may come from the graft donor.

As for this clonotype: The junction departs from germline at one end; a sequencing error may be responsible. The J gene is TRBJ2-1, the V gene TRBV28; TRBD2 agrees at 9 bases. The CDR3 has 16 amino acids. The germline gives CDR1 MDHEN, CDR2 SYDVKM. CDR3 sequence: CASSGMAGGLYNKQFF. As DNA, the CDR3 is TGTGCCAGCAGTGGGATGGCGGGGGGGCTTTACAATAAGCAGTTCTTC.

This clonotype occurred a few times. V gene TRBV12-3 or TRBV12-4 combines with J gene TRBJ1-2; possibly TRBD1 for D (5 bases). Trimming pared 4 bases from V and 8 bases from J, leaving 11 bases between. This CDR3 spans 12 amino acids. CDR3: CASSSGTKGYTF. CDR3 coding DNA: TGTGCCAGCAGTTCCGGGACGAAGGGCTACACCTTC.

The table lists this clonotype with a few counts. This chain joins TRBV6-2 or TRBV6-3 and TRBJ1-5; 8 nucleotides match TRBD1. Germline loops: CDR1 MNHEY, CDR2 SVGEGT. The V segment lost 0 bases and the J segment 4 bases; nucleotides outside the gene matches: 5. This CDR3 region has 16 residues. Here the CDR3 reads CASSYSAWTGNQPQHF. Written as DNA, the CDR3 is TGTGCCAGCAGTTACTCGGCGTGGACAGGGAATCAGCCCCAGCATTTT.

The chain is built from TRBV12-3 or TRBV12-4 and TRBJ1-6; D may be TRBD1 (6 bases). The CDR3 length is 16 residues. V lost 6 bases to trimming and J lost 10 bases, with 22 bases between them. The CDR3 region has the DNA TGTGCCAGCAGGACCTCATTAGGGGGGCAGGGGTCACCCCTCCACTTT. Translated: CASRTSLGGQGSPLHF.

Here the CDR3 reads CASSVSGGQYNSPLHF. In DNA form, the CDR3 reads TGTGCCAGCAGCGTATCAGGTGGACAGTATAATTCACCCCTCCACTTT. The chain employs TRBV9 and TRBJ1-6, with TRBD1 as a possible D gene (6 bases). Trimming shortened V by 1 base and J by 4 bases, and 12 bases separated the two germline ends. This CDR3 comprises 16 residues. Germline V CDR1 and CDR2: SGDLS, YYNGEE.

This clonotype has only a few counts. Written as DNA, the CDR3 is TGCAGTGCTAGGGAGTGGGGTTACTCCTACGAGCAGTACTTC. This gives the protein CSAREWGYSYEQYF. The V call is TRBV20-1, the J call TRBJ2-7; D is unclear. V was pared by 3 bases and J by 0 bases, with 12 bases between. The CDR3 length is 14 residues. Germline CDR1 DFQATT, CDR2 SNEGSKA (reference sequence).

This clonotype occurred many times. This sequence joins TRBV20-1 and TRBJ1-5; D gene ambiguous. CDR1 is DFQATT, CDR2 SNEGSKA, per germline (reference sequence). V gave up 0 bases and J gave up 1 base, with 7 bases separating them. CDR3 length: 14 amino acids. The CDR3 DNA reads TGCAGTGCTAGAGATCTATGGAGCAATCAGCCCCAGCATTTT. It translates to CSARDLWSNQPQHF.

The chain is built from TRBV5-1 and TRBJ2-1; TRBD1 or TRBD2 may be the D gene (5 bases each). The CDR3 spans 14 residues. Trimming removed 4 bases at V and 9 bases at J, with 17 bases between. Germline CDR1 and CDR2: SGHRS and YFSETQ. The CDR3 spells CASSIPQEDSEQFF. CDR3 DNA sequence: TGCGCCAGCAGCATCCCACAGGAGGATTCTGAGCAGTTCTTC.

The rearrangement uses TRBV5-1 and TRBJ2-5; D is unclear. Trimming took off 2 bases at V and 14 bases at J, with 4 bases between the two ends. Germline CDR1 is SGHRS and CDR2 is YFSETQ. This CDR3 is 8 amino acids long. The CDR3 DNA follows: TGCGCCAGCAGCTTTTCTTACTTC. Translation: CASSFSYF.

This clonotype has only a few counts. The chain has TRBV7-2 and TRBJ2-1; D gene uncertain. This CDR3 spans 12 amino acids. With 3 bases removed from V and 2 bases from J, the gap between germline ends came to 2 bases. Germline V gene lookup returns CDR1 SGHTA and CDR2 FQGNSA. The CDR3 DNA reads TGTGCCAGCAGCTTGACCTACAATGAGCAGTTCTTC. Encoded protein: CASSLTYNEQFF.

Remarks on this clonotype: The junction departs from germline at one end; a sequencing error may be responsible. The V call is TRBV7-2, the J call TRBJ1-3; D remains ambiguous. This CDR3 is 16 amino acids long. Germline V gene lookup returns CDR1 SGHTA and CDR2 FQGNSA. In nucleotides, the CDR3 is TGTGCCAGCAGCCCCCGATCTTGGTACTCTGGAAACGCCATATATTTT. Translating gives CASSPRSWYSGNAIYF.

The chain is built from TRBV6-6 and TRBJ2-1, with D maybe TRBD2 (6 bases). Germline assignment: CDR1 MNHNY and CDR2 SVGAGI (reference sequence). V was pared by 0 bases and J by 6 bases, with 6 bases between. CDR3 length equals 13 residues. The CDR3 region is CASSYSTSNEQFF. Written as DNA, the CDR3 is TGTGCCAGCAGTTACTCGACTAGCAATGAGCAGTTCTTC.

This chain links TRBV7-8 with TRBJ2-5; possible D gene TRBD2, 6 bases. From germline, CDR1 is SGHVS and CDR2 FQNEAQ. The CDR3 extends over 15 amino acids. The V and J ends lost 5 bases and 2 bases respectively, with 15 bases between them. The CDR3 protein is CASSNYRDFQETQYF. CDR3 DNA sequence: TGTGCCAGCAGCAATTACCGGGACTTTCAAGAGACCCAGTACTTC. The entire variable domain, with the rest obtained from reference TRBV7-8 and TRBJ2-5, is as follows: GAGVSQSPRYKVAKRGQDVALRCDPISGHVSLFWYQQALGQGPEFLTYFQNEAQLDKSGLPSDRFFAERPEGSVSTLKIQRTQQEDSAVYLCASSNYRDFQETQYFGPGTRLLVL.

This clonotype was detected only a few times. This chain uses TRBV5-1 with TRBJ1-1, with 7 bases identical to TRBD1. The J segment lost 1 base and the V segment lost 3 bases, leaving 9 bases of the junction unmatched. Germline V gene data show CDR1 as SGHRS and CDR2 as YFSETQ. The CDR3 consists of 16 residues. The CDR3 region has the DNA TGCGCCAGCAGCTCTCCCCCGGGACAGCCGAACACTGAAGCTTTCTTT. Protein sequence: CASSSPPGQPNTEAFF.

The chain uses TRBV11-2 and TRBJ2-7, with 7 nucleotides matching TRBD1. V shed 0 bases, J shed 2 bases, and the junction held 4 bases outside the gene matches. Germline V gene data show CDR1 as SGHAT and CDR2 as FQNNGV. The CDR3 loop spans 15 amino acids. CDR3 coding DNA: TGTGCCAGCAGCTTAGAGGACAGGTTTCCCTACGAGCAGTACTTC. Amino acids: CASSLEDRFPYEQYF.

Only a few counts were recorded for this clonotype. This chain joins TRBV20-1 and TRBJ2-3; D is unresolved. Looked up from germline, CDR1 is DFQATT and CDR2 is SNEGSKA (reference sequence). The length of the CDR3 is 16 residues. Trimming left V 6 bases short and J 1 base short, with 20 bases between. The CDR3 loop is CSATGAVLVRTDTQYF. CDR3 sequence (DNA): TGCAGTGCCACTGGTGCTGTTCTAGTCCGCACAGATACGCAGTATTTT.

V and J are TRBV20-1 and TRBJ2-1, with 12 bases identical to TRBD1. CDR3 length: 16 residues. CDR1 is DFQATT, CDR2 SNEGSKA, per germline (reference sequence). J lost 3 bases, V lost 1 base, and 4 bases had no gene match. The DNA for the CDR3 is TGCAGTGCTAGAGTGGGGACAGGGGGCTACTACAATGAGCAGTTCTTC. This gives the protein CSARVGTGGYYNEQFF.

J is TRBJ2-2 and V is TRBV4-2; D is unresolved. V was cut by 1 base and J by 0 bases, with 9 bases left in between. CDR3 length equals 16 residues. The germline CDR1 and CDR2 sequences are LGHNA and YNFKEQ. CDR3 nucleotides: TGTGCCAGCAGCCAAGGCCCCCGCCCGAACACCGGGGAGCTGTTTTTT. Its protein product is CASSQGPRPNTGELFF.

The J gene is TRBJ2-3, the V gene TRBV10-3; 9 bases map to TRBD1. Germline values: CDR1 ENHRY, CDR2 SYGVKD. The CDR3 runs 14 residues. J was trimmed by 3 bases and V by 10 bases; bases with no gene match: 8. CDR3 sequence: CATMGTGRTDTQYF. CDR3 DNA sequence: TGTGCCACGATGGGGACAGGGAGAACAGATACGCAGTATTTT.

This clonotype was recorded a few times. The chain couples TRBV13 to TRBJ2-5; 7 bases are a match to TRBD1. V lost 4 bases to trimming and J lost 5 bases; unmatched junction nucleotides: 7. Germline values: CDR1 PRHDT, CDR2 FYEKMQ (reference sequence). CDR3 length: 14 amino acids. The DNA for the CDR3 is TGTGCCAGCAGCTCCCAGACAGGGCTCGAGACCCAGTACTTC. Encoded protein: CASSSQTGLETQYF.

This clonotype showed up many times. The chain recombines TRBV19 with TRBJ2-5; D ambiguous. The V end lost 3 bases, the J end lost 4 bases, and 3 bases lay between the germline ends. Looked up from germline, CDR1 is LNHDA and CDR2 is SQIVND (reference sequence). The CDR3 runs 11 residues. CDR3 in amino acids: CASSIRETQYF. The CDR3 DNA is TGTGCCAGTAGTATCCGAGAGACCCAGTACTTC.

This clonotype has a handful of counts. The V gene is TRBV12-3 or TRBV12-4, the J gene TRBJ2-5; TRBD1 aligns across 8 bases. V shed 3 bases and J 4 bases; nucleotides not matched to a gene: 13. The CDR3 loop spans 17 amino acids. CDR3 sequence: CASSFKPTSGGRETQYF. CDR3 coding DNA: TGTGCCAGCAGTTTTAAGCCCACCTCAGGGGGCAGAGAGACCCAGTACTTC.

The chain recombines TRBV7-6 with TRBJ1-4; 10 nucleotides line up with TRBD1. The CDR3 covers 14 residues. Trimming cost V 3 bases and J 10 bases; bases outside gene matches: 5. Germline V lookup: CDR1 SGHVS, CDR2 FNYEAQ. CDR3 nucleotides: TGTGCCAGCAGCTTGACAGGGGGCTTCGTAAAACTGTTTTTT. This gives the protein CASSLTGGFVKLFF. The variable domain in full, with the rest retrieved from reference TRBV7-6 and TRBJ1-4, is GAGVSQSPRYKVTKRGQDVALRCDPISGHVSLYWYRQALGQGPEFLTYFNYEAQQDKSGLPNDRFSAERPEGSISTLTIQRTEQRDSAMYRCASSLTGGFVKLFFGSGTQLSVL.

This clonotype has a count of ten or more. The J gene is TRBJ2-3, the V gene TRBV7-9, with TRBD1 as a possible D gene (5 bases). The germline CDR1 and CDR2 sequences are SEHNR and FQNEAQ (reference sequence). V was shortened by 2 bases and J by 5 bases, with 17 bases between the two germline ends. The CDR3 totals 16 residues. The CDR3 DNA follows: TGTGCCAGCAGCTTACCCCAGGGATGGGGCGAAGATACGCAGTATTTT. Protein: CASSLPQGWGEDTQYF.

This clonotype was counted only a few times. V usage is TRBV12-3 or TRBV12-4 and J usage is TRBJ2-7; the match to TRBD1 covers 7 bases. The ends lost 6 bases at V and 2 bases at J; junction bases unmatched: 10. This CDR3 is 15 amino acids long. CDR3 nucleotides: TGTGCCAGCAGCCCCCGACCGGGACAGACCTACGAGCAGTACTTC. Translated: CASSPRPGQTYEQYF.

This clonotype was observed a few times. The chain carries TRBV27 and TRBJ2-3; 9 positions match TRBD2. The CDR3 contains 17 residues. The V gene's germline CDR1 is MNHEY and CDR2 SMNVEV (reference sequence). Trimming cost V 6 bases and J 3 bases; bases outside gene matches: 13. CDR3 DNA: TGTGCCAGCAGCTGGTTTAGGCGGGGGGGCTTAACAGATACGCAGTATTTT. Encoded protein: CASSWFRRGGLTDTQYF.

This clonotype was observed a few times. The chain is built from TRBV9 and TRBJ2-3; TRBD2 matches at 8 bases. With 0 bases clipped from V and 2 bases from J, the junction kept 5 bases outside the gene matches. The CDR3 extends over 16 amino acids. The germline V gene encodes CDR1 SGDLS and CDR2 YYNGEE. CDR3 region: CASSVAGGGITDTQYF. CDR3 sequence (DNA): TGTGCCAGCAGCGTAGCCGGGGGGGGGATCACAGATACGCAGTATTTT.

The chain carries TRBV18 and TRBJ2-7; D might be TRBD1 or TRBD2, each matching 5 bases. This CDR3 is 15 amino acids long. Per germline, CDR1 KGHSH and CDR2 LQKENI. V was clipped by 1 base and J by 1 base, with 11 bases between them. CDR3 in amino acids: CASSPQERGSYEQYF. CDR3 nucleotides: TGTGCCAGCTCACCACAGGAGAGGGGTTCCTACGAGCAGTACTTC.

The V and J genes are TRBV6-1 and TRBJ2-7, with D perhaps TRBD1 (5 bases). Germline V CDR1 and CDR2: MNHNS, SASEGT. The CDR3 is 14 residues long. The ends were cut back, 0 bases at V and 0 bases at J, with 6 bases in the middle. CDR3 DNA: TGTGCCAGCAGTGAAGCAGGGGTCTCCTACGAGCAGTACTTC. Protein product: CASSEAGVSYEQYF.

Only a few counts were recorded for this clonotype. The CDR3 here is CSARTRNYGYTF. CDR3 DNA sequence: TGCAGTGCTAGGACACGAAACTATGGCTACACCTTC. The V gene is TRBV20-1, the J gene TRBJ1-2, with D uncertain. Per the germline V gene, CDR1 is DFQATT and CDR2 is SNEGSKA (reference sequence). V lost 3 bases to trimming and J lost 2 bases, with 7 bases between them. This CDR3 has 12 residues.

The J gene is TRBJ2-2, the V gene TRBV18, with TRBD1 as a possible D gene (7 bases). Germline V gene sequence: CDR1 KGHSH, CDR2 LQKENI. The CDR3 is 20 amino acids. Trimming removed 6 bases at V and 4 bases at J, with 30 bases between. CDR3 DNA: TGTGCCAGCTCGTTCATGAGGAGGGGGCCATTGGGCCCAAGCACCGGGGAGCTGTTTTTT. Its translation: CASSFMRRGPLGPSTGELFF.